One TCR beta chain is described in this entry. Its specificity is not known. After removal of 4 bases from V and 1 base from J, the junction contained 12 bases not matched to a gene. The CDR3 loop spans 18 amino acids. CDR1 and CDR2 (germline): SNHLY, FYNNEI. The sample originates from a study of cytotoxic CD8 clonotypes in ibrutinib-treated CLL. Across the whole study: Patients: more than nine relapsed/refractory, some 15 treatment-naive, under 18 IGHV unmutated. Study outcomes and limitations: The clonality went up when patients responded to ibrutinib and dropped back toward baseline at progression.

Assay: immunoSEQ multiplex PCR; the TCRdb copy retains only in-frame clones and omits some. The sample holds about 150,000 clones, 75% to 85% seen once. The sequencing used PBMCs, collected after 12 months of ibrutinib treatment. This chain connects TRBV2 to TRBJ1-1; TRBD1 matches 10 bases. This sequence originates from a human donor with chronic lymphocytic leukemia. The DNA of the CDR3 is TGTGCCAGCAGTGGGGGGACAGGGGTTGCTCATGGGAACACTGAAGCTTTCTTT. Protein: CASSGGTGVAHGNTEAFF.